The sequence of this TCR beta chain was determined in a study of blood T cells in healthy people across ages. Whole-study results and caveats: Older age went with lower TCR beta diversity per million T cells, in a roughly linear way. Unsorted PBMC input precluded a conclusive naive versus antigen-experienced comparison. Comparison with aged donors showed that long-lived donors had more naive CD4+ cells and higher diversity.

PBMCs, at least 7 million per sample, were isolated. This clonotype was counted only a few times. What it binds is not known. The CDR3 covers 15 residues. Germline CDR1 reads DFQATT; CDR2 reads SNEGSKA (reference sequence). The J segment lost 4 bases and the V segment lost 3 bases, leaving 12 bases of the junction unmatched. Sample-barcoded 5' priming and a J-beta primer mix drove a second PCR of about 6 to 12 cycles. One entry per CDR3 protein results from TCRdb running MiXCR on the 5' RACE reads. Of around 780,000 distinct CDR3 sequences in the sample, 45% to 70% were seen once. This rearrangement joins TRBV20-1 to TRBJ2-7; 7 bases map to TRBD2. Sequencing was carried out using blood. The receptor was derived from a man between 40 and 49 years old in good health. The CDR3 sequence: CSASGGEGITYEQYF. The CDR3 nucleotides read TGCAGTGCTAGTGGGGGGGAAGGGATTACATACGAGCAGTACTTC.